This paragraph covers one TCR beta chain sequence. V was clipped by 7 bases and J by 8 bases; unmatched bases: 11. Per germline, CDR1 LNHDA and CDR2 SQIVND (reference sequence). CDR3 size: 15 residues. RNA amounts of roughly 0.5 to 1 ug underwent reverse transcription with random hexamers. One entry per CDR3 protein results from TCRdb running MiXCR on the immunoSEQ multiplex PCR reads. The sample lists 95,000 to 150,000 distinct CDR3 sequences, around 94% occurring once. The data stem from a study of CD8 T cells in Susac syndrome. The TCR comes from a human donor with Susac syndrome. The sample consisted of CD8+ T cells from PBMCs. The chain couples TRBV19 to TRBJ2-1, with 10 bases identical to TRBD2. The CDR3, as DNA: TGTGCCAGTATGTGGTCTAGCGGGGGCAGCGATGAGCAGTTCTTC. This gives the protein CASMWSSGGSDEQFF.